The 24 T cell receptor beta chains below come from one sample, sequenced in a study of cytomegalovirus exposure and HLA in healthy donors. Amplification used 60 Vbeta primers and 13 Jbeta primers. Method: immunoSEQ multiplex PCR; TCRdb's copy keeps in-frame clones and lacks some. The table shows about 170,000 clones, with approximately 85% occurring only once. The sequenced material came from PBMCs. The receptors shown here come from a young man in good health and CMV-seropositive.

The chain combines TRBV14 with TRBJ1-2; 8 bases align to TRBD1. Germline values: CDR1 SGHDN, CDR2 FVKESK. The CDR3 loop spans 14 amino acids. V gave up 4 bases and J gave up 4 bases; unmatched junction bases: 5. The CDR3 DNA is TGTGCCAGCAGCCCTACAGGGGGAATCTATGGCTACACCTTC. The encoded protein is CASSPTGGIYGYTF.

In its sample, this clone was seen a few times. This chain joins TRBV6-5 and TRBJ1-1; no definite D call. V shed 3 bases and J shed 3 bases, with 8 bases lying between them. The length of the CDR3 is 13 residues. From germline, CDR1 is MNHEY and CDR2 SVGAGI. This chain's CDR3 is CASSYGPDTEAFF. The DNA of the CDR3 is TGTGCCAGCAGTTATGGCCCAGACACTGAAGCTTTCTTT.

This chain links TRBV7-9 with TRBJ2-7; TRBD2 matches 10 bases. Germline loops: CDR1 SEHNR, CDR2 FQNEAQ (reference sequence). The trim removed 2 bases at V and 3 bases at J, leaving 16 bases unmatched. The CDR3 runs 19 residues. CDR3 nucleotides: TGTGCCAGCAGCTTACCCCGGGGGAGCGGGAGGGGAGGAAGCTACGAGCAGTACTTC. This encodes CASSLPRGSGRGGSYEQYF.

The gene calls are TRBV2 and TRBJ1-3, with D unclear. With 4 bases removed from V and 2 bases from J, the gap between germline ends came to 15 bases. Germline values: CDR1 SNHLY, CDR2 FYNNEI. This CDR3 comprises 16 residues. In DNA, the CDR3 is TGTGCCAGCAGTGTTTTTCAGTTGAGGACTGGAAACACCATATATTTT. Translating gives CASSVFQLRTGNTIYF.

A word on this clone: Other DNA sequences within the sample encode an identical CDR3. The chain is built from TRBV18 and TRBJ1-1, with TRBD1 matching 8 bases. This CDR3 contains 14 residues. Unmatched junction bases numbered 2, after V lost 2 bases and J lost 3 bases. Germline V gene lookup returns CDR1 KGHSH and CDR2 LQKENI. The CDR3 region has the DNA TGTGCCAGCTCACCAACAGGGGGGGACACTGAAGCTTTCTTT. Residues: CASSPTGGDTEAFF. The full variable domain, its missing parts supplied by reference TRBV18 and TRBJ1-1, is NAGVMQNPRHLVRRRGQEARLRCSPMKGHSHVYWYRQLPEEGLKFMVYLQKENIIDESGMPKERFSAEFPKEGPSILRIQQVVRGDSAAYFCASSPTGGDTEAFFGQGTRLTVV.

The chain recombines TRBV7-9 with TRBJ2-7; 8 nucleotides agree with TRBD2. V trimming: 5 bases; J trimming: 2 bases; junction bases outside the gene matches: 5. Germline assignment: CDR1 SEHNR and CDR2 FQNEAQ (reference sequence). The CDR3 has 14 amino acids. The CDR3 reads CASSPAGGPYEQYV. Here the CDR3 DNA reads TGTGCCAGCAGCCCGGCGGGGGGCCCCTACGAGCAGTACGTC.

The chain joins TRBV18 to TRBJ2-3; a possible D gene is TRBD1 (6 bases). Per the germline V gene, CDR1 is KGHSH and CDR2 is LQKENI. V lost 8 bases to trimming and J lost 3 bases, with 18 bases between them. CDR3 length: 15 residues. Here the CDR3 reads CASARGQGTTDTQYF. In DNA form, the CDR3 reads TGTGCCAGCGCGAGAGGGCAGGGGACGACAGATACGCAGTATTTT. Combining the CDR3 with reference TRBV18 and TRBJ2-3 gives the whole variable domain NAGVMQNPRHLVRRRGQEARLRCSPMKGHSHVYWYRQLPEEGLKFMVYLQKENIIDESGMPKERFSAEFPKEGPSILRIQQVVRGDSAAYFCASARGQGTTDTQYFGPGTRLTVL.

The chain recombines TRBV6-5 with TRBJ2-1; TRBD2 matches 9 bases. CDR1 is MNHEY, CDR2 SVGAGI, per germline. Losses at the gene ends were 0 bases for V and 6 bases for J; bases not matched to a gene: 6. The CDR3 sequence is 16 residues long. The CDR3 nucleotides are TGTGCCAGCAGTTACTCGAACGCGGGAGGGGTCAATGAGCAGTTCTTC. Translation: CASSYSNAGGVNEQFF.

This chain connects TRBV7-8 to TRBJ2-5, with D perhaps matching TRBD2 (5 bases). The V end lost 6 bases, the J end lost 7 bases, and 27 bases lay between the germline ends. Germline V CDR1 and CDR2: SGHVS, FQNEAQ. CDR3 length: 17 amino acids. The CDR3, as DNA: TGTGCCAGCAGAAACTTACCTCCGGGATTCCAAGATAGGACCCAGTACTTC. Translated, it gives CASRNLPPGFQDRTQYF.

A note on this clone: Other DNA sequences in this specimen translate into the identical CDR3. The chain joins TRBV5-1 to TRBJ1-5; TRBD1 aligns across 7 bases. CDR3 length: 15 amino acids. Germline-derived CDR1 and CDR2 are SGHRS and YFSETQ. The J segment lost 1 base and the V segment lost 0 bases, leaving 1 base of the junction unmatched. The CDR3 DNA is TGCGCCAGCAGCTTGGGAGGGGGCAGCAATCAGCCCCAGCATTTT. Protein: CASSLGGGSNQPQHF.

This chain uses TRBV5-4 with TRBJ2-2, with D perhaps TRBD1 (6 bases). The V gene's germline CDR1 is SGHNT and CDR2 YYREEE (reference sequence). The CDR3 loop spans 13 amino acids. Trimming removed 1 base at V and 5 bases at J, with 6 bases between. The CDR3 sequence is CASSLTGTGELFF. The CDR3 DNA reads as TGTGCCAGCAGCTTGACAGGGACCGGGGAGCTGTTTTTT.

The V call is TRBV4-3, the J call TRBJ1-3; TRBD1 might be the D (5 bases). The CDR3 has 17 amino acids. CDR1 is LGHNA, CDR2 YSLEER, per germline. Trimming removed 0 bases from V and 0 bases from J, with 12 bases in between. CDR3 residues: CASSQDPTEFSGNTIYF. The CDR3 bases are TGCGCCAGCAGCCAAGACCCGACAGAGTTCTCTGGAAACACCATATATTTT.

The chain recombines TRBV11-3 with TRBJ2-1; 7 bases fit TRBD2. CDR3 length equals 13 residues. The V segment lost 6 bases and the J segment 7 bases; nucleotides outside the gene matches: 6. CDR1 is SGHNT, CDR2 YENEEA, per germline. In DNA form, the CDR3 reads TGTGCCAGCAGGCAGACTAGCATGAATGAGCAGTTCTTC. Encoded protein: CASRQTSMNEQFF.

The CDR3: CASSEFNEDTQYF. The DNA of the CDR3 is TGTGCCAGCAGTGAATTTAACGAGGATACGCAGTATTTT. The chain has TRBV25-1 and TRBJ2-3; D is undetermined. The germline V gene encodes CDR1 MGHDK and CDR2 SYGVNS. The CDR3 length is 13 residues. V gave up 1 base and J gave up 6 bases, with 8 bases separating them.

The genes are TRBV2 and TRBJ1-1; 12 bases are a match to TRBD1. J was trimmed by 5 bases and V by 8 bases; bases with no gene match: 9. There are 15 residues in the CDR3. In germline, CDR1 is SNHLY, CDR2 FYNNEI. The CDR3 sequence: CASRPGTGGGTEAFF. The CDR3 coding sequence is TGTGCCAGCCGTCCCGGGACAGGGGGCGGTACTGAAGCTTTCTTT.

Only one count was recorded for this clone. The chain employs TRBV5-4 and TRBJ2-3, with 8 bases matching TRBD1. This CDR3 has 15 amino acids. Unmatched junction bases numbered 6, after V lost 4 bases and J lost 2 bases. Germline V gene data show CDR1 as SGHNT and CDR2 as YYREEE (reference sequence). The CDR3 DNA is TGTGCCAGCAGCCCATGGGACAGGATCACAGATACGCAGTATTTT. This codes for CASSPWDRITDTQYF.

The J gene is TRBJ1-2, the V gene TRBV5-5, with TRBD1 as a possible D gene (6 bases). V lost 4 bases and J 4 bases, leaving 17 bases between the germline ends. Per the germline V gene, CDR1 is SGHKS and CDR2 is YYEKEE (reference sequence). This CDR3 comprises 15 residues. CDR3 loop: CASSIRQASLYGYTF. CDR3 sequence (DNA): TGTGCCAGCAGCATCCGACAGGCTTCCCTCTATGGCTACACCTTC.

The chain recombines TRBV6-1 with TRBJ2-1; D unclear. Per germline, CDR1 MNHNS and CDR2 SASEGT. V dropped 5 bases and J dropped 6 bases, with 8 bases sitting between them. The CDR3 contains 12 residues. CDR3 residues: CASSIVVNEQFF. DNA of the CDR3: TGTGCCAGCAGTATAGTGGTCAATGAGCAGTTCTTC.

J is TRBJ2-6 and V is TRBV6-7; D is perhaps TRBD1 (6 bases). TRBV6-7 qualifies as an ORF whose function is uncertain. CDR3 size: 15 residues. With 4 bases removed from V and 0 bases from J, the gap between germline ends came to 7 bases. DNA of the CDR3: TGTGCCAGCAGTTGGGACATCTCTGGGGCCAACGTCCTGACTTTC. The encoded protein is CASSWDISGANVLTF.

V and J are TRBV4-2 and TRBJ2-5, with a weak D call TRBD2 (6 bases). Germline V gives CDR1 LGHNA, CDR2 YNFKEQ. V was cut by 8 bases and J by 10 bases, with 20 bases left in between. The CDR3 loop spans 13 amino acids. CDR3 residues: CASGASETRDQYF. DNA for the CDR3: TGTGCCAGCGGGGCCTCGGAGACTAGGGACCAGTACTTC.

The V call is TRBV6-6, the J call TRBJ1-4; no definite D call. The CDR3 spans 15 residues. The germline V gene encodes CDR1 MNHNY and CDR2 SVGAGI (reference sequence). With 5 bases removed from V and 2 bases from J, the gap between germline ends came to 12 bases. CDR3 coding DNA: TGTGCCAGCAGTCGACGCGCGAGGACTAATGAAAAACTGTTTTTT. It codes for CASSRRARTNEKLFF.

The chain is built from TRBV5-6 and TRBJ2-5; 7 nucleotides line up with TRBD1. With V trimmed by 5 bases and J by 6 bases, 7 bases remained unmatched. The CDR3 covers 13 residues. Germline CDR1 SGHDT, CDR2 YYEEEE. The CDR3 is CASRNTGVQTQYF. CDR3 nucleotide sequence: TGTGCCAGCAGAAATACAGGGGTACAGACCCAGTACTTC.

CDR3 sequence (DNA): TGTGCCAGCAGTCCAAATTCGGGGAGGACTGAAGCTTTCTTT. Protein: CASSPNSGRTEAFF. The genes are TRBV11-3 and TRBJ1-1; the D is unclear. Trimming took 6 bases from V and 5 from J, leaving 16 bases between them. This CDR3 contains 14 residues. In germline, CDR1 is SGHNT, CDR2 YENEEA.

This clone was observed a handful of times. The chain employs TRBV10-3 and TRBJ2-3, with a tentative D call TRBD2 (6 bases). The germline CDR1 and CDR2 sequences are ENHRY and SYGVKD. CDR3 length: 12 amino acids. With 10 bases removed from V and 2 bases from J, the gap between germline ends came to 10 bases. CDR3 DNA sequence: TGTGCCAACGGGCGGGACACAGATACGCAGTATTTT. It codes for CANGRDTDTQYF.